The 32 T cell receptor beta chains below come from one sample, sequenced in a study of tumor-infiltrating lymphocytes in oesophageal squamous cell carcinoma. One entry per CDR3 protein results from TCRdb running MiXCR on the PCR reads. The profile shows roughly 15,000 distinct CDR3 sequences, roughly half of them singletons. Sequencing was performed on blood. Source of these receptors: a male donor with esophageal squamous cell carcinoma.

This clonotype is termed medium-sized. The V and J genes are TRBV28 and TRBJ1-1, with 7 nucleotides matching TRBD1. This CDR3 contains 12 residues. Looked up from germline, CDR1 is MDHEN and CDR2 is SYDVKM. J gave up 8 bases and V 6 bases, and 6 bases lay outside the gene matches. The CDR3 spells CASRSTGDEAFF. Written as DNA, the CDR3 is TGTGCCAGCAGATCCACAGGGGACGAAGCTTTCTTT.

This clonotype was seen a few times. CDR3 DNA sequence: TGTGCCAGCACCCGAGACAGGTCTGGAAACACCATATATTTT. The encoded protein is CASTRDRSGNTIYF. The chain is built from TRBV7-9 and TRBJ1-3; D is perhaps TRBD1 (6 bases). The germline V gene has CDR1 SEHNR and CDR2 FQNEAQ (reference sequence). V dropped 7 bases and J dropped 1 base, with 11 bases sitting between them. This CDR3 is built from 14 residues.

V usage is TRBV7-2 and J usage is TRBJ2-4, with TRBD2 matching 7 bases. Per the germline V gene, CDR1 is SGHTA and CDR2 is FQGNSA. The ends lost 1 base at V and 8 bases at J; junction bases unmatched: 5. The CDR3 runs to 14 residues. CDR3 amino acids: CASSLGGAGDIQYF. The CDR3 nucleotides are TGTGCCAGCAGCTTAGGTGGCGCGGGGGACATTCAGTACTTC.

This clonotype was recorded a few times. The J gene is TRBJ2-6, the V gene TRBV7-8; 7 bases are shared with TRBD1. CDR3 size: 16 residues. CDR1 is SGHVS and CDR2 is FQNEAQ in the germline V gene. V was clipped by 5 bases and J by 0 bases; unmatched bases: 4. The CDR3 reads CASSRTGTSGANVLTF. CDR3 coding DNA: TGTGCCAGCAGCAGGACAGGTACCTCTGGGGCCAACGTCCTGACTTTC.

This clonotype is labeled medium-sized (0.01 to 0.1%). The rearrangement joins TRBV27 to TRBJ2-1; D assignment may be TRBD1 or TRBD2 (5 bases each). Trimming took off 6 bases at V and 5 bases at J, with 14 bases between the two ends. This CDR3 has 14 residues. Germline V gene data show CDR1 as MNHEY and CDR2 as SMNVEV (reference sequence). The CDR3 DNA sequence: TGTGCCAGCAGCCGTAGGGGAGCTGACAATGAGCAGTTCTTC. Protein sequence: CASSRRGADNEQFF.

This clonotype was observed a few times. The chain's CDR3 is CASSLDRGVSNEQFF. CDR3 bases: TGTGCCAGCAGCTTAGACAGGGGCGTTTCGAATGAGCAGTTCTTC. The rearrangement links TRBV7-9 to TRBJ2-1; 7 positions agree with TRBD1. In germline, CDR1 is SEHNR, CDR2 FQNEAQ (reference sequence). J gave up 7 bases and V 1 base, and 7 bases lay outside the gene matches. The CDR3 has 15 residues.

This clonotype was seen a handful of times. The J gene is TRBJ2-7, the V gene TRBV7-9; D is unresolved. Per the germline V gene, CDR1 is SEHNR and CDR2 is FQNEAQ (reference sequence). The V end was cut by 8 bases, the J end by 4 bases, with 15 bases between. CDR3 length equals 13 residues. CDR3: CASEARSSYEQYF. CDR3 sequence (DNA): TGTGCCAGCGAAGCCAGGAGTTCTTACGAGCAGTACTTC.

The chain combines TRBV14 with TRBJ2-4, with D hard to call. The CDR3 totals 12 residues. Germline loops: CDR1 SGHDN, CDR2 FVKESK. V lost 1 base, J lost 13 bases, and 11 bases lay in between. CDR3: CASSQVTTSQYF. For the CDR3, the DNA is TGTGCCAGCAGCCAAGTAACTACCTCCCAGTACTTC.

In its sample, this clonotype was seen a few times. The chain is built from TRBV5-1 and TRBJ2-1; D gene uncertain. CDR1 and CDR2 from the germline V gene are SGHRS and YFSETQ. Trimming took 4 bases from V and 4 from J, leaving 6 bases between them. The CDR3 runs 12 residues. The CDR3 nucleotides are TGCGCCAGCAGCGCCCCGTACAATGAGCAGTTCTTC. It encodes CASSAPYNEQFF.

The rearrangement uses TRBV7-4 and TRBJ2-3; D is uncertain. The CDR3 runs to 16 residues. In germline, CDR1 is SGHVT, CDR2 SQSDAQ. Trimming pared 2 bases from V and 2 bases from J, leaving 14 bases between. The CDR3 here is CASSLRIWAHTDTQYF. The CDR3, as DNA: TGTGCCAGCAGCTTAAGAATTTGGGCCCACACAGATACGCAGTATTTT.

As for this clonotype: The CDR3 carries no conserved terminal phenylalanine or tryptophan, so it likely arises from a read error. Because the CDR3's place on the DNA is in doubt, the DNA is left out and the CDR3 is given as listed by TCRdb. The chain uses TRBV7-3 and TRBJ2-6; the table assigns TRBD2, which was not confirmed against the DNA. Per germline, CDR1 SGHTA and CDR2 FQGTGA. The CDR3 region is 18 residues in length, termini included. CDR3 sequence: CASSLMGGVHGNTQYFGA.

The chain joins TRBV6-2 or TRBV6-3 to TRBJ2-1; D remains ambiguous. Germline V gene sequence: CDR1 MNHEY, CDR2 SVGEGT. Trimming took off 6 bases at V and 0 bases at J, with 12 bases between the two ends. This CDR3 spans 15 amino acids. DNA for the CDR3: TGTGCCAGCAGCGTTTCCGTAGGCTCCTACAATGAGCAGTTCTTC. This sequence encodes CASSVSVGSYNEQFF.

The chain has TRBV7-2 and TRBJ2-1; tentatively, D is TRBD2 (6 bases). Germline V gives CDR1 SGHTA, CDR2 FQGNSA. The CDR3 is 14 amino acids. The V gene lost 2 bases and the J gene lost 8 bases, with 13 bases spanning the gap. The CDR3 bases are TGTGCCAGCAGCTTAAACCGCGGCGGGGATGAGCAGTTCTTC. It codes for CASSLNRGGDEQFF. Full variable domain (missing parts from reference TRBV7-2 and TRBJ2-1): GAGVSQSPSNKVTEKGKDVELRCDPISGHTALYWYRQSLGQGLEFLIYFQGNSAPDKSGLPSDRFSAERTGGSVSTLTIQRTQQEDSAVYLCASSLNRGGDEQFFGPGTRLTVL.

J is TRBJ2-3 and V is TRBV11-2; D is possibly TRBD1 (5 bases). Germline CDR1 is SGHAT and CDR2 is FQNNGV. Trimming removed 5 bases at V and 8 bases at J, with 23 bases between. CDR3 size: 16 residues. CDR3: CASSPQGRGRYGTQYF. In nucleotides, the CDR3 is TGTGCCAGCAGCCCCCAGGGTCGTGGGCGGTATGGTACGCAGTATTTT.

The J gene is TRBJ2-3, the V gene TRBV7-2, with TRBD1 matching over 8 bases. Trimming cost V 5 bases and J 4 bases; bases outside gene matches: 5. The CDR3 length is 14 residues. Germline lookup yields CDR1 SGHTA and CDR2 FQGNSA. CDR3 residues: CASSTDRGADTQYF. CDR3 DNA: TGTGCCAGCAGCACCGACAGGGGTGCAGATACGCAGTATTTT.

Sample share makes this clonotype medium-sized. Just one base apart from a much larger clone, this may be a read error. The chain uses TRBV7-6 and TRBJ2-7; TRBD2 is a possible D gene (6 bases). CDR1 and CDR2 (germline): SGHVS, FNYEAQ. There are 16 residues in the CDR3. Trimming left V 1 base short and J 7 bases short, with 20 bases between. DNA of the CDR3: TGTGCCAGCAGCTTAGTCCAAGGGACTCCCTACAATGAGCAGTACTTC. This translates into CASSLVQGTPYNEQYF.

This clonotype was counted between two and nine times. V usage is TRBV11-1 and J usage is TRBJ2-6, with a weak D call TRBD2 (5 bases). With 5 bases removed from V and 4 bases from J, the gap between germline ends came to 12 bases. The CDR3 spans 15 residues. Germline V gene lookup returns CDR1 SGHAT and CDR2 FQDESV (reference sequence). The chain's CDR3 is CASSAGLPGANVLTF. The CDR3 DNA sequence: TGTGCCAGCAGCGCCGGACTGCCGGGGGCCAACGTCCTGACTTTC. The full variable domain, in which reference TRBV11-1 and TRBJ2-6 provide the parts outside the CDR3, is EAEVAQSPRYKITEKSQAVAFWCDPISGHATLYWYRQILGQGPELLVQFQDESVVDDSQLPKDRFSAERLKGVDSTLKIQPAELGDSAMYLCASSAGLPGANVLTFGAGSRLTVL.

This sequence joins TRBV6-2 or TRBV6-3 and TRBJ2-4; no reliable D call. The end of the DNA fits TRBJ2-5 better, so the J call may be wrong. The CDR3 is 14 amino acids. Germline V CDR1 and CDR2: MNHEY, SVGEGT. The CDR3 spells CASSYSLNQETQYF. The CDR3 DNA is TGTGCCAGCAGTTACTCTCTGAACCAAGAGACCCAGTACTTC.

The gene calls are TRBV11-2 and TRBJ1-1; possible D gene TRBD1, 5 bases. The CDR3 is 15 residues long. V was clipped by 1 base and J by 5 bases, with 14 bases between them. Germline CDR1 SGHAT, CDR2 FQNNGV. CDR3 protein: CASSLVLGVGTEAFF. CDR3 bases: TGTGCCAGCAGCTTAGTTCTGGGGGTTGGTACTGAAGCTTTCTTT.

For the CDR3, the DNA is TGTGCCAGCAAGACGGGACTAGCGACCTCCTACGAGCAGTACTTC. Its translation: CASKTGLATSYEQYF. The chain recombines TRBV12-3 or TRBV12-4 with TRBJ2-1, with 10 bases that match TRBD2. The end of the DNA aligns better with TRBJ2-7, so the J call may be wrong. The CDR3 is made up of 15 amino acids.

Within the sample, this clonotype is medium-sized. One end of the junction is discordant with germline, which a read error may explain. The genes are TRBV6-1 and TRBJ2-3; D gene uncertain. This CDR3 has 14 residues. The germline gives CDR1 MNHNS, CDR2 SASEGT. The chain's CDR3 is CASTEAVFADTQYF. The CDR3 region has the DNA TGTGCCAGCACTGAAGCCGTTTTTGCAGATACGCAGTATTTT.

The chain uses TRBV12-3 or TRBV12-4 and TRBJ2-1; 7 nucleotides agree with TRBD1. The closer fit of TRBJ2-7 to the DNA end suggests the J call may be wrong. The CDR3 extends over 13 amino acids. Written as DNA, the CDR3 is TGTGCCAGCAGTTTACAGGGGGTTGGGAAGCAGTACTTC. Translating it yields CASSLQGVGKQYF.

This clonotype rates as medium-sized (0.01 to 0.1%). This chain uses TRBV24-1 with TRBJ1-1, with TRBD1 as a possible D gene (5 bases). The CDR3 loop spans 17 amino acids. The germline V and J ends were trimmed by 7 bases and 4 bases, with 24 bases remaining between them. CDR1 KGHDR and CDR2 SFDVKD come from the germline V gene. The chain's CDR3 is CATRGPSGNPTGTEAFF. In DNA form, the CDR3 reads TGTGCCACCAGGGGACCATCCGGGAACCCCACCGGCACTGAAGCTTTCTTT.

This clonotype was counted only a few times. J is TRBJ2-7 and V is TRBV11-2, with 12 bases aligning to TRBD2. The germline V gene has CDR1 SGHAT and CDR2 FQNNGV. The V and J ends lost 3 bases and 6 bases, in that order; junction bases with no gene match: 3. The length of the CDR3 is 14 residues. CDR3 DNA sequence: TGTGCCAGCAGCTTGACTAGCGGGAGCTCCGAGCAGTACTTC. Its translation: CASSLTSGSSEQYF.

The chain combines TRBV6-5 with TRBJ2-6, with 12 bases lining up with TRBD2. Germline trimming cut 6 bases from V and 1 base from J; bases unmatched to any gene: 4. CDR1 is MNHEY and CDR2 is SVGAGI in the germline V gene. The CDR3 covers 17 residues. The CDR3 loop reads CASRGTSGPSGANVLTF. The DNA for the CDR3 is TGTGCCAGCAGGGGGACTAGCGGGCCATCTGGGGCCAACGTCCTGACTTTC.

This clonotype showed up just a few times. This chain uses TRBV27 with TRBJ2-4; 9 bases align to TRBD1. The J call may be in error: the DNA end matches TRBJ2-7 better. CDR1 and CDR2 (germline): MNHEY, SMNVEV (reference sequence). The CDR3 has 14 amino acids. The CDR3 is CASSAGQGTHEQYF. DNA of the CDR3: TGTGCCAGCAGTGCCGGACAGGGGACCCACGAGCAGTACTTC.

CDR3 coding DNA: TGTGCCAGCAGCGCGGTTCTGGTGAGCACAGATACGCAGCATTTT. It is translated as CASSAVLVSTDTQHF. J is TRBJ1-5 and V is TRBV7-2; D gene unclear. CDR1 is SGHTA and CDR2 is FQGNSA in the germline V gene. V lost 5 bases and J lost 13, with 24 bases in between. The length of the CDR3 is 15 residues.

A single count supports this clonotype. V and J are TRBV5-1 and TRBJ1-6, with D possibly matching TRBD1 (6 bases). Germline assignment: CDR1 SGHRS and CDR2 YFSETQ. V gave up 2 bases and J gave up 7 bases, with 7 bases separating them. CDR3 size: 13 residues. DNA for the CDR3: TGCGCCAGCAGCTTACAGGGAAATTCACCCCTCCACTTT. Protein: CASSLQGNSPLHF.

This clonotype was counted a single time. The CDR3 does not close with the conserved phenylalanine or tryptophan, likely indicating a read error. No DNA is shown, since the ends of the CDR3 on it are uncertain; the CDR3 is the one TCRdb lists. The chain joins TRBV12-3 or TRBV12-4 to TRBJ2-1; the table's D call, TRBD2, was not checked against the DNA. Ends included, the CDR3 has 15 residues. The chain's CDR3 is CASRPRQRNGYTFGS.

This clonotype was counted ten times or more. The rearrangement joins TRBV5-1 to TRBJ2-1; the match to TRBD2 covers 9 bases. From germline, CDR1 is SGHRS and CDR2 YFSETQ. Losses at the gene ends were 0 bases for V and 8 bases for J; bases not matched to a gene: 6. The CDR3 runs 15 residues. CDR3 sequence (DNA): TGCGCCAGCAGCTTGGCGGGCGGGAGGGCGGATGAGCAGTTCTTC. Protein: CASSLAGGRADEQFF.

V and J are TRBV27 and TRBJ2-1; 7 nucleotides match TRBD2. CDR1 is MNHEY and CDR2 is SMNVEV in the germline V gene (reference sequence). The CDR3 covers 16 residues. The V and J ends lost 1 base and 6 bases, in that order; junction bases with no gene match: 9. The CDR3 coding sequence is TGTGCCAGCAGTTTATATCTGTCTAGCGGACGCAATGAGCAGTTCTTC. It is translated as CASSLYLSSGRNEQFF.

V usage is TRBV7-9 and J usage is TRBJ2-5, with TRBD2 matching over 8 bases. Judging by the DNA end, TRBJ2-7 fits better; the J call may be wrong. Germline CDR1 and CDR2: SEHNR and FQNEAQ (reference sequence). The CDR3 runs to 15 residues. The CDR3 nucleotides read TGTGCCAGCAGCTCGTCTGGTAGCGGGAACAACGAGCAGTACTTC. Protein sequence: CASSSSGSGNNEQYF.